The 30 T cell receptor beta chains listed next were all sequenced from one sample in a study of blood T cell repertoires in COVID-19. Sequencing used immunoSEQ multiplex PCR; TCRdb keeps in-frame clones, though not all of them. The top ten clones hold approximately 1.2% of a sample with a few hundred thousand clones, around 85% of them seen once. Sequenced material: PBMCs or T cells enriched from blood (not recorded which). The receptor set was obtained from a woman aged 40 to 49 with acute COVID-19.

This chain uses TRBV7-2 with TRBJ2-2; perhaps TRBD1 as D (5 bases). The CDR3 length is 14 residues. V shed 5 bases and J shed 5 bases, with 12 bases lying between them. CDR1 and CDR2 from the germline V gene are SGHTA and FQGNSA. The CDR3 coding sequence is TGTGCCAGCAGCCCCTGGGGCCCGACCGGGGAGCTGTTTTTT. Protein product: CASSPWGPTGELFF.

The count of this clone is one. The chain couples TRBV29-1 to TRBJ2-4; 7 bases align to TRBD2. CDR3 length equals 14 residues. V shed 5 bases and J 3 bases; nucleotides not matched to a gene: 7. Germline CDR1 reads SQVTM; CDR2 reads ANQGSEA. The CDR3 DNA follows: TGCAGCGTTCAAACGGGGAGGGTCAAAAACATTCAGTACTTC. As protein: CSVQTGRVKNIQYF.

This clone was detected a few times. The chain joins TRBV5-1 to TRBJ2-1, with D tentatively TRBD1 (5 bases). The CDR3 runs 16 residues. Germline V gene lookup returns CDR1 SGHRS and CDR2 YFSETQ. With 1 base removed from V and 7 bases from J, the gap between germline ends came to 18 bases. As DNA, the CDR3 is TGCGCCAGCAGCTTGACCGCCAGGCTAGGGGTTAATGAGCAGTTCTTC. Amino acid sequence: CASSLTARLGVNEQFF.

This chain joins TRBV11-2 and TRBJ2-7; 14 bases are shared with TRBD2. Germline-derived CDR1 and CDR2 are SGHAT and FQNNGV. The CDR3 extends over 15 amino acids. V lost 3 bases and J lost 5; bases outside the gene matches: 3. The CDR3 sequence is CASSLTSGRENEQYF. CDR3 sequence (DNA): TGTGCCAGCAGCTTGACTAGCGGGAGGGAGAACGAGCAGTACTTC.

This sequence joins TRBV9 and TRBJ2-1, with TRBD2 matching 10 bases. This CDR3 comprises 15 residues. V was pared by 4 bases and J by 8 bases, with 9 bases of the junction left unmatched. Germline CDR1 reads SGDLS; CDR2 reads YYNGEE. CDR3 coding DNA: TGTGCCAGCAGCCCCCGGGCTAGCGGGAGCTATGAGCAGTTCTTC. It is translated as CASSPRASGSYEQFF.

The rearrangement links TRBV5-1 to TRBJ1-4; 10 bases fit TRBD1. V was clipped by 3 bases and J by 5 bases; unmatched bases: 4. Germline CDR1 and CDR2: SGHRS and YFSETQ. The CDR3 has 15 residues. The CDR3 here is CASSSETGGNEKLFF. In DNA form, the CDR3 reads TGCGCCAGCAGCTCCGAGACAGGGGGCAATGAAAAACTGTTTTTT.

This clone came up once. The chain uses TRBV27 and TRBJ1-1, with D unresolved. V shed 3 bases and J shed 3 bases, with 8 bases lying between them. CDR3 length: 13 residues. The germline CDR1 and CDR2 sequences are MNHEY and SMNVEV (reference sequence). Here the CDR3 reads CASSFGEYTEAFF. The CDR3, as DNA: TGTGCCAGCAGTTTTGGGGAGTACACTGAAGCTTTCTTT.

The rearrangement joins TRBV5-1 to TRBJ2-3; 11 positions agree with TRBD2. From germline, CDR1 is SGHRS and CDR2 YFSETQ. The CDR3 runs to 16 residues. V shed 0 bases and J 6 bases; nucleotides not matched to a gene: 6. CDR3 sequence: CASSLDGLAGGDTQYF. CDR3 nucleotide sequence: TGCGCCAGCAGCTTGGATGGGCTAGCGGGAGGCGATACGCAGTATTTT.

The CDR3 DNA follows: TGTGCCAGCAGTGCCGGACAGCTGAACACTGAAGCTTTCTTT. Translating it yields CASSAGQLNTEAFF. The rearrangement uses TRBV2 and TRBJ1-1; perhaps TRBD1 as D (6 bases). The CDR3 length is 14 residues. Per germline, CDR1 SNHLY and CDR2 FYNNEI. V shed 4 bases and J shed 0 bases, with 9 bases lying between them.

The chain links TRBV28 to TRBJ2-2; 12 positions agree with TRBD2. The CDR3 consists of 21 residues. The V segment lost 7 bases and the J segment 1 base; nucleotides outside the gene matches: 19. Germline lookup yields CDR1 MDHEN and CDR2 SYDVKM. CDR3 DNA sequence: TGTGCCAGCACCGCCTCTGGCAGGGGGCTAGCGGGAGGGTTGAACACCGGGGAGCTGTTTTTT. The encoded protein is CASTASGRGLAGGLNTGELFF. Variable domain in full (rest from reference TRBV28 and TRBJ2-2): DVKVTQSSRYLVKRTGEKVFLECVQDMDHENMFWYRQDPGLGLRLIYFSYDVKMKEKGDIPEGYSVSREKKERFSLILESASTNQTSMYLCASTASGRGLAGGLNTGELFFGEGSRLTVL.

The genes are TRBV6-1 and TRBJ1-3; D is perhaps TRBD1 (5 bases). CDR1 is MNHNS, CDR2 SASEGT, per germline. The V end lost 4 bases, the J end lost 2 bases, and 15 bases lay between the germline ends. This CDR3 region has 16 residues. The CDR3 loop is CASSAGRRGTGNTIYF. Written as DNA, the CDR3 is TGTGCCAGCAGTGCCGGCCGGAGGGGTACTGGAAACACCATATATTTT.

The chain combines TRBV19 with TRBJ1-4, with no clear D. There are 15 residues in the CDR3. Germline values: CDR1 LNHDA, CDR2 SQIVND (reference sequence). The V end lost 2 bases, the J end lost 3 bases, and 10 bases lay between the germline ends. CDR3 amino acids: CASSIRRYSNEKLFF. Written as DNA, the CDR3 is TGTGCCAGTAGTATACGGAGGTATTCTAATGAAAAACTGTTTTTT.

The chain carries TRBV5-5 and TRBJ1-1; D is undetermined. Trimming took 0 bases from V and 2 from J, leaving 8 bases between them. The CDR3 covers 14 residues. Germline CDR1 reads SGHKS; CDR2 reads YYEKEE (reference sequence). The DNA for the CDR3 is TGTGCCAGCAGCTTGGGGGCAGCTAACACTGAAGCTTTCTTT. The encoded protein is CASSLGAANTEAFF.

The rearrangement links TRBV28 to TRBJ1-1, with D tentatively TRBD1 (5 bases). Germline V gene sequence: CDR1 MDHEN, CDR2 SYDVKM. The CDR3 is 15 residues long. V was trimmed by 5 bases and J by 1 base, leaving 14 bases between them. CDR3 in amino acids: CASSEPGGENTEAFF. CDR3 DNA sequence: TGTGCCAGCAGTGAGCCTGGGGGGGAGAACACTGAAGCTTTCTTT.

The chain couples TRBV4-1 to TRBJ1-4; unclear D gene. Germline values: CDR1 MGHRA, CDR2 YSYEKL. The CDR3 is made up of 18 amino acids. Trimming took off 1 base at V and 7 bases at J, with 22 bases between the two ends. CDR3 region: CASSQVYGGLLQSEKLFF. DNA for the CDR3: TGCGCCAGCAGCCAAGTATACGGTGGACTTTTGCAGAGTGAAAAACTGTTTTTT.

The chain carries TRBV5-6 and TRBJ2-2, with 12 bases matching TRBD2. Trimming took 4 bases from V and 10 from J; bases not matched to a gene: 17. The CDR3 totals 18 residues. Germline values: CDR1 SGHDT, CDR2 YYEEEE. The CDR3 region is CASSPGLAGFIDGVELFF. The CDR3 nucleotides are TGTGCCAGCAGCCCTGGACTAGCGGGGTTTATTGATGGGGTGGAGCTGTTTTTT.

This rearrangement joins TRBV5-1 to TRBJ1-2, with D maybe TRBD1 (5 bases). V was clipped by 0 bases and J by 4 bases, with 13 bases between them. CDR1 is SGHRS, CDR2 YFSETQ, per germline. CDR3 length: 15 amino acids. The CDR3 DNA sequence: TGCGCCAGCAGCTTGGAGCCAGGGCCCCTCTATGGCTACACCTTC. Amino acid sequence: CASSLEPGPLYGYTF.

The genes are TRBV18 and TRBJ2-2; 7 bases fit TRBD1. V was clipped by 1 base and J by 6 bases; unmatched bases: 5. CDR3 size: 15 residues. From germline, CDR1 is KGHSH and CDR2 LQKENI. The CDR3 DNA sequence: TGTGCCAGCTCACCACAGGGGGCTGTTTCCGGGGAGCTGTTTTTT. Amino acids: CASSPQGAVSGELFF.

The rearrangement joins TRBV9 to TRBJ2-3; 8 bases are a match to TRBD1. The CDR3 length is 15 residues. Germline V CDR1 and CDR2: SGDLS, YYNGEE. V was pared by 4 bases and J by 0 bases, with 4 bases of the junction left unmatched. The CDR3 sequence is CASSFQGASTDTQYF. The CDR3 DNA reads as TGTGCCAGCAGCTTCCAGGGGGCTAGCACAGATACGCAGTATTTT.

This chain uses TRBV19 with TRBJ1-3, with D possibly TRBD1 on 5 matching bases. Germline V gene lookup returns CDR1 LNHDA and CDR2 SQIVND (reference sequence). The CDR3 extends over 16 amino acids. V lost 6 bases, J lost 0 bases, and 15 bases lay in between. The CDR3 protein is CASRRGPGVSGNTIYF. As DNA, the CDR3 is TGTGCCAGTAGGCGGGGACCCGGGGTCTCTGGAAACACCATATATTTT.

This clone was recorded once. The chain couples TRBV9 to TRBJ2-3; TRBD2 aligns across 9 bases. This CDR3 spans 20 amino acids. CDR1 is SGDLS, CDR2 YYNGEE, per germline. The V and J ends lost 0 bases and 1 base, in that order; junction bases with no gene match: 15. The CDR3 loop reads CASSVDRFGGGAPGTDTQYF. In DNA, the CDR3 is TGTGCCAGCAGCGTAGATAGGTTTGGCGGGGGGGCCCCCGGCACAGATACGCAGTATTTT.

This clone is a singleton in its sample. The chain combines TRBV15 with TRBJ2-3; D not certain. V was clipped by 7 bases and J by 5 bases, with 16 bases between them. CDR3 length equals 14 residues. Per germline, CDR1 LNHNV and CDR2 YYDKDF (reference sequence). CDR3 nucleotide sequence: TGTGCCACCACCCTGAGAGGAGTTAAAGATACGCAGTATTTT. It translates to CATTLRGVKDTQYF.

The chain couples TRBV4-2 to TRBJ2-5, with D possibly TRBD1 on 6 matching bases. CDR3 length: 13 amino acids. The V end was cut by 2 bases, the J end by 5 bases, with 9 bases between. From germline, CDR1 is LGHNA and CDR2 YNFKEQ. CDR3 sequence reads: CASSQSGQETQYF. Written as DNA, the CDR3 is TGTGCCAGCAGCCAAAGCGGACAGGAGACCCAGTACTTC.

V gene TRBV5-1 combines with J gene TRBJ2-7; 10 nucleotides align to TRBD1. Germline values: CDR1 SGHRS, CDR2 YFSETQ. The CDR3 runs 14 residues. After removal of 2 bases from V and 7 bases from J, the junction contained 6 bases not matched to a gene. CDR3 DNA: TGCGCCAGCAGCTTTGGGACAGGGGCCTTTGAGCAGTACTTC. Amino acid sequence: CASSFGTGAFEQYF.

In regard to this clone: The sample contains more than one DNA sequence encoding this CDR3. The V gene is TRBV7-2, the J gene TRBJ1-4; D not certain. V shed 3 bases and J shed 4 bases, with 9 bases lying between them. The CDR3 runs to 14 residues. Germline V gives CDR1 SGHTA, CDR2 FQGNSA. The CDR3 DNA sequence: TGTGCCAGCAGCTTTTCGGGGAATAATGAAAAACTGTTTTTT. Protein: CASSFSGNNEKLFF.

The CDR3 nucleotides are TGTGCCAGCAGTACAAGACAGGGGCAAACCGGGGAGCTGTTTTTT. It encodes CASSTRQGQTGELFF. V and J are TRBV6-6 and TRBJ2-2; the match to TRBD1 covers 8 bases. The CDR3 totals 15 residues. Germline assignment: CDR1 MNHNY and CDR2 SVGAGI (reference sequence). J lost 5 bases, V lost 5 bases, and 7 bases had no gene match.

CDR3 residues: CASSQRTGGGYTF. The CDR3 DNA is TGTGCCAGCAGCCAGAGGACAGGGGGAGGCTACACCTTC. The V gene is TRBV3-1 (or the pseudogene TRBV3-2), the J gene TRBJ1-2; 10 nucleotides agree with TRBD1. The V segment lost 3 bases and the J segment 8 bases; nucleotides outside the gene matches: 3. Germline V lookup: CDR1 LGHDT, CDR2 YNNKEL (reference sequence). The CDR3 covers 13 residues.

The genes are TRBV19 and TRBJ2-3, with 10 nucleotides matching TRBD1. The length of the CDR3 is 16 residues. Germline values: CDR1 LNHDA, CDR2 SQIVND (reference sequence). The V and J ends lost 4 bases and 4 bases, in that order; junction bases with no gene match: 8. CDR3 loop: CASSTYPGQGPDTQYF. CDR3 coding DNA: TGTGCCAGTAGTACCTATCCGGGACAGGGGCCAGATACGCAGTATTTT.

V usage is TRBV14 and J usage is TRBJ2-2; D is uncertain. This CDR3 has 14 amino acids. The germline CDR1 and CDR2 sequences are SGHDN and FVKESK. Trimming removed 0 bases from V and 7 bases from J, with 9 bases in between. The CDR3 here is CASSQDRRGGELFF. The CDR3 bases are TGTGCCAGCAGCCAAGATCGGCGAGGCGGGGAGCTGTTTTTT.

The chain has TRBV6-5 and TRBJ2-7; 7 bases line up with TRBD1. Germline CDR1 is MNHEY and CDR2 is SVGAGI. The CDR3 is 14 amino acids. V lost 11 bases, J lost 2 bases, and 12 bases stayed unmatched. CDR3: CADGTDVPPYEQYF. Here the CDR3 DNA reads TGTGCCGATGGGACAGATGTCCCCCCCTACGAGCAGTACTTC.